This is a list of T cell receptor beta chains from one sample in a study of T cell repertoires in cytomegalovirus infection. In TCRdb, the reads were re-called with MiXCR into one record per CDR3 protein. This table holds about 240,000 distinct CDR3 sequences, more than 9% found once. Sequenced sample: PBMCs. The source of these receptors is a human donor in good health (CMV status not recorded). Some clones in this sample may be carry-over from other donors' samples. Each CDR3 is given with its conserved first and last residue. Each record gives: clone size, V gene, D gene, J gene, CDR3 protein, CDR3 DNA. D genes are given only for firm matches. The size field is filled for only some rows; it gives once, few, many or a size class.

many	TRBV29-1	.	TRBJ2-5	CSVEAHRYQETQYF	TGCAGCGTTGAAGCCCACAGGTACCAAGAGACCCAGTACTTC
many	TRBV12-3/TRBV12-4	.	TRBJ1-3	CASSPLGRVLLTGNTIYF	TGTGCCAGCAGCCCGTTAGGGCGAGTTTTACTTACTGGAAACACCATATATTTT
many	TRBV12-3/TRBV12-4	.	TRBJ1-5	CASTSAEGNQPQHF	TGTGCCAGCACATCCGCGGAGGGAAATCAGCCCCAGCATTTT
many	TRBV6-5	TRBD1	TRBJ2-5	CASSYPGTGVGETQYF	TGTGCCAGCAGTTACCCAGGGACAGGGGTAGGAGAGACCCAGTACTTC
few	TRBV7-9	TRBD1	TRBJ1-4	CASSLQGATGLNEKLFF	TGTGCCAGCAGCTTACAGGGGGCAACGGGGCTGAATGAAAAACTGTTTTTT
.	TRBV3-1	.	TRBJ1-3	CASSQEISGNTIYF	TGTGCCAGCAGCCAAGAGATCTCTGGAAACACCATATATTTT
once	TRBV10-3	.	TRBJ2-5	CAIRAEQETQYF	TGTGCCATCAGGGCGGAACAAGAGACCCAGTACTTC
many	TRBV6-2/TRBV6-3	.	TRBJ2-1	CASSSLGVAGSSYNEQFF	TGTGCCAGCAGTTCCTTGGGGGTTGCGGGGAGCTCCTACAATGAGCAGTTCTTC
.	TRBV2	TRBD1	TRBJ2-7	CASSDPGQVSYEQYF	TGTGCCAGCAGCGACCCGGGACAGGTATCCTACGAGCAGTACTTC
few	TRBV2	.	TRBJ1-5	CASSEAGLLNQPQHF	TGTGCCAGCAGTGAAGCGGGACTTCTCAATCAGCCCCAGCATTTT
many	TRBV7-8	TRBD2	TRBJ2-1	CASSLGLAGTGEQFF	TGTGCCAGCAGCTTAGGGCTAGCGGGAACGGGTGAGCAGTTCTTC
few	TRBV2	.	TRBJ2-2	CASSAKRTNTGELFF	TGTGCCAGCAGTGCGAAGCGAACGAACACCGGGGAGCTGTTTTTT
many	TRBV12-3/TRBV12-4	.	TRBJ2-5	CASSFGAKETQYF	TGTGCCAGCAGTTTCGGGGCCAAAGAGACCCAGTACTTC
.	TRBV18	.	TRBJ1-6	CASSPGFGDSPLHF	TGTGCCAGCTCACCGGGGTTTGGGGATTCACCCCTCCACTTT
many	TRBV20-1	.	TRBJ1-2	CSARRGGGLRDGYTF	TGCAGTGCCCGACGAGGGGGAGGTCTTCGAGATGGCTACACCTTC
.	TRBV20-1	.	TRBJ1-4	CSALGIGQGTGEKLFF	TGCAGTGCCTTAGGGATCGGCCAGGGAACGGGTGAAAAACTGTTTTTT
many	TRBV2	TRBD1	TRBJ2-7	CASRFGTGSYEQYF	TGTGCCAGCAGGTTCGGGACAGGCTCCTACGAGCAGTACTTC
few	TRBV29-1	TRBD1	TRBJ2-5	CSIDRGQKTQYF	TGCAGCATAGACAGGGGGCAGAAGACCCAGTACTTC
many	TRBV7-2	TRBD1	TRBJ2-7	CASSTRDREGEQYF	TGTGCCAGCAGCACCCGGGACAGGGAGGGCGAGCAGTACTTC
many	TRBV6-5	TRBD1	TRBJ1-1	CASSTTGIFAEAFF	TGTGCCAGCAGTACGACAGGGATTTTCGCTGAAGCTTTCTTT